This T cell receptor beta chain was recorded in a study of blood T cells in healthy people across ages. Study-wide results and limits: Those diversity estimates obtained from one million T cells were thought to be underestimates. Both naive CD4+ cell counts and diversity were greater in long-lived donors than in aged donors.

This clonotype was detected a few times. The antigen is unknown. Using a J-beta primer mix together with a sample-barcoded 5' primer, a second PCR was run for about 6 to 11 cycles. TCRdb re-derived calls from the 5' RACE reads in MiXCR, one entry per CDR3 protein. The top ten clones hold 0.65% to 0.75% of a sample with fewer than 1,200,000 distinct CDR3 sequences, roughly 24% of them seen once. Germline V gene sequence: CDR1 MDHEN, CDR2 SYDVKM. The CDR3 is made up of 18 amino acids. Aged roughly 6 to 90, donors were systemically healthy Caucasians from Russia. These data also formed part of another study, on T cells of mothers and their children. From that second work: Slightly higher but non-significant overlap marked related mother-child pairs versus unrelated pairs.

This chain links TRBV28 with TRBJ2-5; D tentatively reads TRBD1 or TRBD2 (7 bases each). The J call may be wrong; the DNA end is better matched by TRBJ2-1. The TCR was taken from a girl aged 2 to 10 in good health. Sequencing input: blood. CDR3 nucleotide sequence: TGTGCCAGCACCACCCTGGGGGCGACAGGGAGGGGCTACAATGAGCAGTTCTTC. Encoded protein: CASTTLGATGRGYNEQFF.